One and the same sample provided the 4 T cell receptor beta chains below, sequenced in a study of beta chain features in type 1 diabetes. Findings of the study overall: Moderate yet significant TCRB CDR3 shortening was seen in Type 1 diabetes patients in all four CD4+ subsets.

These TCRs are of unknown antigen specificity. Isolated RNA was reverse transcribed in full, so expressed TCRB transcripts were sequenced. Clones were sequenced by immunoSEQ multiplex PCR, and TCRdb holds only the in-frame ones, with some missing. The sample lists more than 300,000 clones; 10% to 15% were seen once. Source material: naive CD4+ T cells from blood. Receptor source: a woman younger than 35 with type 1 diabetes.

This clone was seen a handful of times. The gene calls are TRBV7-2 and TRBJ2-3; D is perhaps TRBD2 (6 bases). The CDR3 is 14 amino acids. Germline V gene lookup returns CDR1 SGHTA and CDR2 FQGNSA. The V end lost 5 bases, the J end lost 2 bases, and 11 bases lay between the germline ends. The CDR3 loop is CASSRTTDTDTQYF. The CDR3 DNA sequence: TGTGCCAGCAGCCGGACTACAGACACAGATACGCAGTATTTT. The full variable domain, in which reference TRBV7-2 and TRBJ2-3 provide the parts outside the CDR3, is GAGVSQSPSNKVTEKGKDVELRCDPISGHTALYWYRQSLGQGLEFLIYFQGNSAPDKSGLPSDRFSAERTGGSVSTLTIQRTQQEDSAVYLCASSRTTDTDTQYFGPGTRLTVL.

The rearrangement uses TRBV7-2 and TRBJ2-2; 9 nucleotides align to TRBD1. The V gene end was trimmed by 0 bases and the J gene end by 7 bases; junction bases not matched to a gene: 6. There are 16 residues in the CDR3. CDR1 and CDR2 (germline): SGHTA, FQGNSA. The CDR3 coding sequence is TGTGCCAGCAGCTTAGCGGGGACAGGGTTGGGCGGGGAGCTGTTTTTT. Translation gives CASSLAGTGLGGELFF.

A few counts support this clone. The rearrangement links TRBV9 to TRBJ2-5; 7 bases line up with TRBD1. The CDR3 has 14 residues. Germline values: CDR1 SGDLS, CDR2 YYNGEE. Unmatched junction bases numbered 5, after V lost 4 bases and J lost 2 bases. CDR3 region: CASSPRTGQETQYF. In DNA form, the CDR3 reads TGTGCCAGCAGCCCAAGGACAGGTCAAGAGACCCAGTACTTC.

The chain uses TRBV7-2 and TRBJ2-3; 16 bases agree with TRBD2. CDR3 length equals 16 residues. From germline, CDR1 is SGHTA and CDR2 FQGNSA. V lost 5 bases and J lost 5; bases outside the gene matches: 4. CDR3 DNA: TGTGCCAGCAGCCTGGGACTAGCGGGGGGGCAAGATACGCAGTATTTT. This translates into CASSLGLAGGQDTQYF.